This paragraph reports one T cell receptor (beta chain). This clonotype was picked up a small number of times. Its antigen has not been determined. No qualities accompany the bases; no much larger clone lies one base away. The source of the sample is a study of response to subunit inactivated influenza vaccine (dated by TCRdb to 2016 to 2019). A note on the overall study: Deep quantitative profiling of the T cell receptor repertoire was used in the study to follow responses to a trivalent subunit inactivated influenza vaccine.

Overall study results and their limits: According to the authors, only a limited number of new T cells may be recruited by each seasonal influenza vaccination.

The germline V gene sets CDR1 to MDHEN and CDR2 to SYDVKM. V and J lose 7 bases and 5 bases, and a span of 17 bases separates them. From its cysteine to its phenylalanine, the CDR3 spans 15 amino acids. Kept here is only the CDR3 DNA, which spans 45 bases and is read in frame from base 1. The library was generated by RT-PCR. TCRdb records Illumina HiSeq 2500 as the sequencer. TCRdb reran the public reads through fastp at Q25 and MiXCR, keeping productive beta chains. One record per CDR3 amino acid sequence lists the most common genes and DNA. This sample comprises roughly 500,000 distinct CDR3 sequences, roughly 23% of them detected only once. 2.5% to 3.5% of the sample lies in the top ten. The same sample was also studied in work on T cells expressing NK-cell markers. As that second study puts it: The TCR beta cDNA libraries were made using 5'RACE template switching, a step that added both a universal primer site and unique molecular identifiers. Three sorted T-cell subsets (CD3+CD56+NKG2C+, CD3+CD56+NKG2C- and CD3+CD56-NKG2C+) from 7 to 9 donors had their TCR beta-chain repertoires profiled. Among the eight sequenced donors, only one was HCMV-seronegative, while the other seven were HCMV-seropositive. To restrict sorting to alphabetaTCR-expressing T cells, an anti-gammadeltaTCR antibody was added in several experiments. In six donors, the dominant CD3+CD56+NKG2C+ clonotypes were found to rank among the top 10 CD8+ clonotypes and to make up 1.0-7.0% of CD8+ T cells. Those dominant clonotypes were again the most abundant among CD3+CD56-NKG2C+ cells in a handful of donors, at about 25-65%. Whether the expanded NKG2C-expressing T cell clones were specific for HCMV antigens was left unclear. All eight donors whose samples were sequenced were randomly selected healthy volunteers, three of them men and five women. HCMV-specific IgG was detected in serum with a commercial ELISA kit to determine HCMV serostatus. Peripheral blood mononuclear cells were isolated from blood by Ficoll density gradient centrifugation. CD4+ and CD8+ T cells were isolated from PBMC by magnetic immunoseparation with Miltenyi isolation kits. cDNA synthesis was primed from the TCR beta constant segment and was followed by two successive PCR amplification steps. Libraries were sequenced as 2 x 150 bp reads on Illumina HiSeq 2000/2500, MiSeq or NextSeq. MIGEC handled demultiplexing of the reads and grouping by UMI, while MiTCR was used to assemble and quantify clonotypes. Only TCR cDNA sequences supported by at least two reads were kept to exclude erroneous sequences. The tcR package was used for downstream repertoire analysis, and clonotypes were matched across fractions by CDR3 nucleotide sequence plus V segment. VDJmatch was used to annotate antigen specificity against VDJdb, with one amino acid substitution in CDR3 allowed.

The sample consisted of CD4+ T cells sorted from PBMCs, taken 11 to 12 days after vaccination. The chain is assembled from TRBV28 and TRBJ2-2; the D segment is perhaps TRBD1 or TRBD2, each sharing 5 matched bases. The clonotype originates from a man aged 45-60 years who received an inactivated influenza vaccine. Donor details come from another sample of the same person, matched by shared clones. For the CDR3, the sequence is CASILGGGLTGELFF. The nucleotides read TGTGCCAGCATCTTGGGTGGGGGTTTGACCGGGGAGCTGTTTTTT.